Listed here is a single T cell receptor beta chain. Its antigen is currently not known. Base qualities are not provided; no much larger clone lies one nucleotide away. TCRbeta CDR3 regions were amplified from genomic DNA by means of the immunoSEQ Assay, a bias-controlled multiplex PCR. In the source study's methods: The number of nucleated cells in each sample was estimated by amplification of reference gene primers within the assay. To quantify the absolute abundance of each unique TCRbeta CDR3 rearrangement, sequence reads were collapsed and filtered. For each sample, productive Simpson clonality was calculated as the square root of Simpson's diversity index across productive rearrangements. In its TCRdb copy, this immuneACCESS table keeps in-frame sequences only and misses some clones. Where compared with another copy, unresolved V genes explain less than half of these, and the others have no known cause. Clone size and V and J calls were adopted from that table, with D and trimming inferred from the DNA. For this sample there are 150,000 to 200,000 clones; 90% to 95% appear just once. The leading ten clones occupy roughly 4.4% of the sample.

The record originates from a study of blood T cell repertoires in COVID-19 (dated by TCRdb to 2018 to 2021). Some background on the complete study: Collaborator samples came from the United States, Italy and Spain and covered acute and convalescent phases of COVID-19. The prospective study material was composed of cDNA or gDNA derived from T cells, B-cell-depleted T cells, or PBMCs. Deeply sampled blood TCRbeta repertoires from subjects exposed to, actively infected with, or recovered from COVID-19 were included in the dataset. The repertoires were released in a freely available public database meant as a resource for research on the immune response to SARS-CoV-2. The samples were drawn from the first 160 participants of the ongoing ImmuneRACE study and from 1,254 subjects provided by 6 global collaborators. Sample metadata almost always included a de-identified subject ID, COVID-19 status, age in years and sex. HLA class I and class II types, where available, came from metadata supplied by the sample provider rather than from assay-based typing. Points the paper makes about the study in general: The amount of clinical and demographic metadata varied by source and participant and was provided uncurated.

Collaborating institutions collected whole blood in K2EDTA tubes following their own protocols. For TCRbeta analysis, collaborators shipped samples as frozen whole blood, isolated PBMCs, or DNA extracted from either of those sample types. CDR1 and CDR2 (MDHEN, SYDVKM) derive from the germline V gene. V loses 1 base, J loses 3 bases, and the germline ends lie 9 bases apart. CDR3 length: 14 amino acids, cysteine to phenylalanine. Only the CDR3 portion is preserved as DNA: 42 bases, with reading frame beginning at the first base. The TCR comes from a woman between 45 and 65 years old with acute or convalescent COVID-19. What was sequenced was peripheral blood. This sequence uses TRBV28 and TRBJ1-2; tentative D gene TRBD1, with 6 bases matching. The DNA sequence follows: TGTGCCAGCAGTTTATCAGGGGCTGACTATGGCTACACCTTC. Protein translation: CASSLSGADYGYTF.